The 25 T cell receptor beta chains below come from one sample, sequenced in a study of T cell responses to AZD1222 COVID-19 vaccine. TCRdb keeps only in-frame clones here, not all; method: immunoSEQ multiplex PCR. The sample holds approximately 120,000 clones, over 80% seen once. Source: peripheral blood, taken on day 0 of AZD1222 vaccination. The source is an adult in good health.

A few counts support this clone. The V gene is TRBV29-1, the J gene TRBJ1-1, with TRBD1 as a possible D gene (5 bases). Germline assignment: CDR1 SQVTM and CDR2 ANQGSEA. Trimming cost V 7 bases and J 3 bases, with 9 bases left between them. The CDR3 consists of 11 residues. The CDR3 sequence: CSAGTHTEAFF. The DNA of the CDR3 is TGCAGCGCCGGGACCCACACTGAAGCTTTCTTT. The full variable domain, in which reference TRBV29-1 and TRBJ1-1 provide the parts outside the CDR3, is SAVISQKPSRDICQRGTSLTIQCQVDSQVTMMFWYRQQPGQSLTLIATANQGSEATYESGFVIDKFPISRPNLTFSTLTVSNMSPEDSSIYLCSAGTHTEAFFGQGTRLTVV.

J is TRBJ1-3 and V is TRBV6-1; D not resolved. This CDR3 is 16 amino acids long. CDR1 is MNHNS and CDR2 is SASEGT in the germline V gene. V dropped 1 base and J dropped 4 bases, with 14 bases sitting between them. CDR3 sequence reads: CASSEVGMLGGNTIYF. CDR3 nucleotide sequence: TGTGCCAGCAGTGAAGTGGGAATGCTGGGAGGAAACACCATATATTTT.

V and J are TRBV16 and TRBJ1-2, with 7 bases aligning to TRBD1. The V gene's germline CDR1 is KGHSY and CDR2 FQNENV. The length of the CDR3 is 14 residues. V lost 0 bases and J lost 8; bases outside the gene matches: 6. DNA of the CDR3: TGTGCCAGCAGCCAATCGGCAGGGGGAGAGGGCTACACCTTC. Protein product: CASSQSAGGEGYTF.

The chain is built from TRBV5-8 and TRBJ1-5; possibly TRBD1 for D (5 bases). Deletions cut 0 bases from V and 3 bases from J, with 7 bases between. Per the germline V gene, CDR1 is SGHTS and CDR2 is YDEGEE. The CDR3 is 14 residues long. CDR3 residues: CASSLGQSNQPQHF. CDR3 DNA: TGTGCCAGCAGCTTGGGACAGTCCAATCAGCCCCAGCATTTT.

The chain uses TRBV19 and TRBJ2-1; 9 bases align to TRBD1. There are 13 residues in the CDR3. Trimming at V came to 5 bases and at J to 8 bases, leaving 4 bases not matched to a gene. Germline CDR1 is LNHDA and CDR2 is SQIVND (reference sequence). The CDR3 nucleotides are TGTGCCAGTAGTGTGGACAGGGGCTATGAGCAGTTCTTC. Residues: CASSVDRGYEQFF.

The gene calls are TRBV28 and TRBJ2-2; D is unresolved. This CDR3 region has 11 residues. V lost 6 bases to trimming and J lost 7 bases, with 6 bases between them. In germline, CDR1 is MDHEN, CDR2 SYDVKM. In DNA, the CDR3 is TGTGCCAGCAGAATCGACGGGGAGCTGTTTTTT. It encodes CASRIDGELFF.

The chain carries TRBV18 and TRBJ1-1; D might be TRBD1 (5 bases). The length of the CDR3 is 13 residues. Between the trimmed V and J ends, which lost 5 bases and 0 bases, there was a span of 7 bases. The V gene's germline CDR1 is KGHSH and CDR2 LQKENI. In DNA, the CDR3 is TGTGCCAGCTCAGCAGGGATGAACACTGAAGCTTTCTTT. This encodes CASSAGMNTEAFF.

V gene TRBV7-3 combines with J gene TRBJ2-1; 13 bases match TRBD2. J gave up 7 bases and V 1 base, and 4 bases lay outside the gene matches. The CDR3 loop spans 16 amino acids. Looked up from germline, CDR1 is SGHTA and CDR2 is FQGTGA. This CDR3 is CASSLRGTSGVNEQFF. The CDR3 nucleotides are TGTGCCAGCAGCTTAAGAGGGACTAGCGGGGTAAATGAGCAGTTCTTC.

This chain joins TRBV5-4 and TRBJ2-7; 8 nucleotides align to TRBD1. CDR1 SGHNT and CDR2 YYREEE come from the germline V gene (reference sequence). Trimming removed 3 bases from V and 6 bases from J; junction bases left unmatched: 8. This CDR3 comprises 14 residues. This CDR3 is CASSWGQAPAEQYF. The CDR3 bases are TGTGCCAGCAGCTGGGGACAGGCGCCGGCCGAGCAGTACTTC.

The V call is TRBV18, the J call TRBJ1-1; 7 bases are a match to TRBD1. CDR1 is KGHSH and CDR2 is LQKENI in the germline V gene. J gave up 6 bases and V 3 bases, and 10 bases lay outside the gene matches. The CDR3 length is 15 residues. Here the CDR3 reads CASSPTRQGKAEAFF. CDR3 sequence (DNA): TGTGCCAGCTCACCTACTAGACAGGGAAAGGCTGAAGCTTTCTTT.

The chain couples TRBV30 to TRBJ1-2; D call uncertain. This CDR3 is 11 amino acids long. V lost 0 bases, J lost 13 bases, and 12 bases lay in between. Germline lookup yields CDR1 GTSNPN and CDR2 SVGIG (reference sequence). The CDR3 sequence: CAWSVGGPFTF. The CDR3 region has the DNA TGTGCCTGGAGTGTGGGCGGTCCTTTCACCTTC.

In nucleotides, the CDR3 is TGTGCCAGCAGCCTCACAGGGAGGGTTTGGGACTATGGCTACACCTTC. It yields the protein CASSLTGRVWDYGYTF. The chain has TRBV14 and TRBJ1-2; maybe TRBD1 (6 bases). Germline loops: CDR1 SGHDN, CDR2 FVKESK. Trimming stripped 4 bases from V and 3 bases from J, with 18 bases between. This CDR3 has 16 amino acids.

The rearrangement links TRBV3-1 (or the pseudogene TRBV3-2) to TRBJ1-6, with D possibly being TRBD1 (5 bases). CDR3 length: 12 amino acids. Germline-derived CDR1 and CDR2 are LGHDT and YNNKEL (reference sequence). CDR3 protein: CAKGPYNSPLHF. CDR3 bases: TGTGCGAAGGGGCCCTATAATTCACCCCTCCACTTT.

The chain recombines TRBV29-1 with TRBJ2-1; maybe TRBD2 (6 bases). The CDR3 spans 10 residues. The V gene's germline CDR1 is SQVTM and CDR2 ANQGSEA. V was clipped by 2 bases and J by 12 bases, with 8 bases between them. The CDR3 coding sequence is TGCAGCGTTGAACGGGGAGGGCAGTTCTTC. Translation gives CSVERGGQFF.

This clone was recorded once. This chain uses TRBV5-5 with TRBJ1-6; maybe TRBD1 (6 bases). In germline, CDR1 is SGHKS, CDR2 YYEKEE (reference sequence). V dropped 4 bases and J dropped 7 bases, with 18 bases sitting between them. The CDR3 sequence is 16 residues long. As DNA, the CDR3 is TGTGCCAGCAGCCGCTCTACAGGGAATGGGAATTCACCCCTCCACTTT. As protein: CASSRSTGNGNSPLHF.

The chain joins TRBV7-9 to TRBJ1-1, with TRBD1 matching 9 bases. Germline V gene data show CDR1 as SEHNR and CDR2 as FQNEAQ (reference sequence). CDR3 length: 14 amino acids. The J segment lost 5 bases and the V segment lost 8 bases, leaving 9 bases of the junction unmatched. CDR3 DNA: TGTGCCAGCCACCGGGACAGGGTCGGGACTGAAGCTTTCTTT. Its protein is CASHRDRVGTEAFF. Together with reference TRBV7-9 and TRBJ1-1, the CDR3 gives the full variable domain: DTGVSQNPRHKITKRGQNVTFRCDPISEHNRLYWYRQTLGQGPEFLTYFQNEAQLEKSRLLSDRFSAERPKGSFSTLEIQRTEQGDSAMYLCASHRDRVGTEAFFGQGTRLTVV.

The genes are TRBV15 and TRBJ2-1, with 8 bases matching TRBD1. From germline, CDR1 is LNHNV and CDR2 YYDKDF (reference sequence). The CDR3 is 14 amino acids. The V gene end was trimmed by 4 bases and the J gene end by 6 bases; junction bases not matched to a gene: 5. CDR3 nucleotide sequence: TGTGCCACCAGCACTCGGACAGGGAGCAATGAGCAGTTCTTC. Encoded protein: CATSTRTGSNEQFF.

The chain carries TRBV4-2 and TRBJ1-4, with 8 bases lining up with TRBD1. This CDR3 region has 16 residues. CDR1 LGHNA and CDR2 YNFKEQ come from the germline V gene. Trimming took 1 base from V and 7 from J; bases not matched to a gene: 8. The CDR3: CASSQAGQGFTEKLFF. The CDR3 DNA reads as TGTGCCAGCAGCCAAGCTGGACAGGGTTTCACTGAAAAACTGTTTTTT.

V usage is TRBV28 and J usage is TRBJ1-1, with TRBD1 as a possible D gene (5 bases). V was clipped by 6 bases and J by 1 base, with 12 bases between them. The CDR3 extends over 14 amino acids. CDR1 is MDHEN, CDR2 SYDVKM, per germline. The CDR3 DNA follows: TGTGCCAGCAGGCCGGGACCTACGAACACTGAAGCTTTCTTT. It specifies CASRPGPTNTEAFF.

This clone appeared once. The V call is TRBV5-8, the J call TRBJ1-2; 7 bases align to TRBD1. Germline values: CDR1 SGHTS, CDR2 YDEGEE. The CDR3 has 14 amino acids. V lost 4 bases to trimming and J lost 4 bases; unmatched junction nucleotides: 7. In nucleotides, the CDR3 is TGTGCCAGCAGCCCAGGGGGAACAATCTATGGCTACACCTTC. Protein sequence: CASSPGGTIYGYTF.

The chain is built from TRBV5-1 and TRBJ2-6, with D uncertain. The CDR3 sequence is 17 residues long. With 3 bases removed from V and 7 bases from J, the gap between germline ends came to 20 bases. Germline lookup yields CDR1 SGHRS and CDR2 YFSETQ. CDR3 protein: CASSSPAQANTANVLTF. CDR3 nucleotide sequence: TGCGCCAGCAGCTCCCCTGCCCAGGCTAACACTGCCAACGTCCTGACTTTC.

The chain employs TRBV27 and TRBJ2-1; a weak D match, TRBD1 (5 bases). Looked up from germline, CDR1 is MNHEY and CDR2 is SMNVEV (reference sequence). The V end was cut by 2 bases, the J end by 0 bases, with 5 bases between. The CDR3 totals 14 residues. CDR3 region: CASSLQGSYNEQFF. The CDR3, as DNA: TGTGCCAGCAGTTTACAGGGCTCCTACAATGAGCAGTTCTTC.

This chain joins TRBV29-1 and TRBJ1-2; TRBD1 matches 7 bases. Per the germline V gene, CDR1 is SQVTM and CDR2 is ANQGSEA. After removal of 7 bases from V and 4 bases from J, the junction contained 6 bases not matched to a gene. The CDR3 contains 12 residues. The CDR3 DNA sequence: TGCAGCGCCGTAACAGGGGCCTATGGCTACACCTTC. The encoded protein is CSAVTGAYGYTF.

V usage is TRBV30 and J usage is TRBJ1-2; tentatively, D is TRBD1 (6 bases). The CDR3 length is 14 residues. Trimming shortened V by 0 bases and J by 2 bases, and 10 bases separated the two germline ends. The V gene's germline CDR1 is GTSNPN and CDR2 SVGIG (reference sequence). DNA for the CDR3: TGTGCCTGGAGTGTCGGGGGACACAACTATGGCTACACCTTC. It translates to CAWSVGGHNYGYTF.

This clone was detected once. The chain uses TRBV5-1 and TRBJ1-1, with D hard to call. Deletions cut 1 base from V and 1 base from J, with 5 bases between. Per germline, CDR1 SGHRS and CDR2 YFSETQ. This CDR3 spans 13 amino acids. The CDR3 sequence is CASSLIGNTEAFF. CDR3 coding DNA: TGCGCCAGCAGCTTGATTGGGAACACTGAAGCTTTCTTT. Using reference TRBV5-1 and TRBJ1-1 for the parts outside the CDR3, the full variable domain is KAGVTQTPRYLIKTRGQQVTLSCSPISGHRSVSWYQQTPGQGLQFLFEYFSETQRNKGNFPGRFSGRQFSNSRSEMNVSTLELGDSALYLCASSLIGNTEAFFGQGTRLTVV.